The text below deals with one T cell receptor beta chain. This sample is part of a study of shared clonotypes between healthy human individuals. Assay used: immunoSEQ multiplex PCR; TCRdb lists only in-frame clones, some missing. There are about 2.1 million clones in the sample; about 92% occur only once, and under 2% lies in the top ten. The naive CD8 population came from CD45RO-negative cells selected for CCR7, without terminally differentiated effector memory CD45RA+ cells. Sequenced input: naive CD8+ T cells from PBMCs. The sequence was collected from a man between 18 and 29 years old in good health. Some clones in this sample may be carry-over from other donors' samples.

CDR3: CASSLVPLADNEQFF. Written as DNA, the CDR3 is TGTGCCAGCAGCTTAGTGCCACTAGCGGACAATGAGCAGTTCTTC. The chain couples TRBV11-1 to TRBJ2-1, with 8 bases matching TRBD2. CDR1 and CDR2 from the germline V gene are SGHAT and FQDESV (reference sequence). Unmatched junction bases numbered 4, after V lost 1 base and J lost 5 bases. This CDR3 has 15 residues.